This TCR beta chain was obtained from a study of lymphopenia after photon versus proton radiotherapy. Germline loops: CDR1 MGHRA, CDR2 YSYEKL. V lost 0 bases and J lost 3; bases outside the gene matches: 4. The CDR3 sequence is 16 residues long. Method: immunoSEQ multiplex PCR; TCRdb's copy keeps in-frame clones and lacks some. The data hold 65,000 to 85,000 clones, with roughly 90% observed a single time. The source is a woman aged 40 to 50 with cholangiocarcinoma. This chain links TRBV4-1 with TRBJ2-1; TRBD2 matches 8 bases. The material was peripheral blood, obtained from a patient treated with photon-based radiotherapy. Here the CDR3 reads CASSQDDTSGYNEQFF. In DNA, the CDR3 is TGCGCCAGCAGCCAAGATGATACTAGCGGCTACAATGAGCAGTTCTTC.